Below are 10 T cell receptor beta chains sequenced from a single sample in a study of blood T cell repertoires in COVID-19. TCRdb keeps only in-frame clones here, not all; method: immunoSEQ multiplex PCR. The sample records approximately 130,000 clones, around three quarters being singletons. The specimen was peripheral blood. The receptor set was obtained from a human donor in a cohort sampled during active COVID-19.

This rearrangement joins TRBV5-4 to TRBJ2-5; the match to TRBD2 covers 10 bases. V lost 2 bases to trimming and J lost 5 bases; unmatched junction nucleotides: 9. Germline V CDR1 and CDR2: SGHNT, YYREEE (reference sequence). The CDR3 is 16 residues long. CDR3 region: CASSLRLAGEGETQYF. CDR3 DNA sequence: TGTGCCAGCAGCTTAAGACTAGCGGGTGAGGGGGAGACCCAGTACTTC.

This clone was picked up a small number of times. This chain joins TRBV3-1 (or the pseudogene TRBV3-2) and TRBJ1-2; 10 bases are a match to TRBD1. This CDR3 has 15 amino acids. Germline CDR1 and CDR2: LGHDT and YNNKEL (reference sequence). Trimming at V came to 0 bases and at J to 7 bases, leaving 5 bases not matched to a gene. The CDR3 coding sequence is TGTGCCAGCAGCCAAGAGGGGGACAGGGGACGTGGCTACACCTTC. This encodes CASSQEGDRGRGYTF.

The CDR3 DNA reads as TGTGCCAGCGGAGGCAGCGGCAATAATTCACCCCTCCACTTT. Protein product: CASGGSGNNSPLHF. The V and J genes are TRBV2 and TRBJ1-6; D remains ambiguous. Germline assignment: CDR1 SNHLY and CDR2 FYNNEI. V shed 8 bases and J shed 5 bases, with 13 bases lying between them. This CDR3 has 14 residues.

The chain couples TRBV5-1 to TRBJ1-1; the D gene is possibly TRBD1 (6 bases). Trimming took off 2 bases at V and 5 bases at J, with 7 bases between the two ends. The CDR3 has 12 amino acids. CDR1 is SGHRS and CDR2 is YFSETQ in the germline V gene. Written as DNA, the CDR3 is TGCGCCAGCAGCTTTCAGGGGACTGAAGCTTTCTTT. Translation gives CASSFQGTEAFF.

V is TRBV5-4 and J is TRBJ2-1; 15 positions agree with TRBD2. V gave up 4 bases and J gave up 5 bases; unmatched junction bases: 4. This CDR3 has 16 amino acids. From germline, CDR1 is SGHNT and CDR2 YYREEE (reference sequence). CDR3 nucleotides: TGTGCCAGCAGCCCCAGGACTAGCGGGGGGGACAATGAGCAGTTCTTC. This gives the protein CASSPRTSGGDNEQFF. The full variable domain, its missing parts supplied by reference TRBV5-4 and TRBJ2-1, is ETGVTQSPTHLIKTRGQQVTLRCSSQSGHNTVSWYQQALGQGPQFIFQYYREEENGRGNFPPRFSGLQFPNYSSELNVNALELDDSALYLCASSPRTSGGDNEQFFGPGTRLTVL.

The chain employs TRBV2 and TRBJ1-2; D is possibly TRBD1 (6 bases). The CDR3 contains 15 residues. CDR1 and CDR2 (germline): SNHLY, FYNNEI. The V end lost 2 bases, the J end lost 8 bases, and 18 bases lay between the germline ends. The CDR3 sequence: CASSESHPGTSGYTF. The CDR3 DNA reads as TGTGCCAGCAGTGAATCGCATCCCGGGACAAGCGGCTACACCTTC.

This clone was observed a few times. The chain uses TRBV7-8 and TRBJ1-3; tentative D call: TRBD1 (6 bases). The CDR3 is 14 amino acids. With 9 bases removed from V and 0 bases from J, the gap between germline ends came to 12 bases. Germline V gene lookup returns CDR1 SGHVS and CDR2 FQNEAQ. CDR3 coding DNA: TGTGCCAGTCATCAGGGGAACTCTGGAAACACCATATATTTT. It specifies CASHQGNSGNTIYF.

In this sample, this clone turned up once. The chain employs TRBV9 and TRBJ1-1; TRBD1 agrees at 8 bases. CDR3 size: 14 residues. Germline CDR1 and CDR2: SGDLS and YYNGEE. J was trimmed by 1 base and V by 2 bases; bases with no gene match: 1. The CDR3: CASSVGQGNTEAFF. DNA for the CDR3: TGTGCCAGCAGCGTCGGACAGGGGAACACTGAAGCTTTCTTT.

By proportion, this clone is medium-sized. The rearrangement joins TRBV27 to TRBJ2-3; a possible D gene is TRBD1 (5 bases). V lost 4 bases, J lost 2 bases, and 13 bases lay in between. This CDR3 spans 15 amino acids. Germline loops: CDR1 MNHEY, CDR2 SMNVEV (reference sequence). CDR3 protein: CASSSRAPFTDTQYF. Written as DNA, the CDR3 is TGTGCCAGCAGTTCCAGGGCCCCGTTCACAGATACGCAGTATTTT.

V usage is TRBV27 and J usage is TRBJ2-1; D is perhaps TRBD2 (6 bases). The CDR3 extends over 14 amino acids. Deletions cut 10 bases from V and 5 bases from J, with 18 bases between. Germline V gene data show CDR1 as MNHEY and CDR2 as SMNVEV (reference sequence). Here the CDR3 reads CATKPAWRDNEQFF. The DNA of the CDR3 is TGTGCCACCAAACCCGCTTGGAGGGACAATGAGCAGTTCTTC.